The 30 T cell receptor beta chains reported below all come from one sample, sequenced in a study of cytomegalovirus exposure and HLA in healthy donors. 60 Vbeta and 13 Jbeta primers were used in PCR. The repertoire was sequenced with immunoSEQ multiplex PCR; TCRdb's copy has only in-frame clones and lacks some. Of 160,000 or so clones listed, approximately 79% are singletons. Source material: PBMCs. Receptors originate from a middle-aged man in good health and CMV-seronegative.

J is TRBJ2-1 and V is TRBV28; a weak D match, TRBD2 (5 bases). Trimming shortened V by 6 bases and J by 4 bases, and 16 bases separated the two germline ends. The CDR3 runs 15 residues. Per the germline V gene, CDR1 is MDHEN and CDR2 is SYDVKM. CDR3 sequence (DNA): TGTGCCAGCAGCCCCCCACAGACGGGATACAATGAGCAGTTCTTC. Translating it yields CASSPPQTGYNEQFF.

This clone has more than one count but fewer than ten. One end of the junction varies from germline; a read error may be responsible. This chain uses TRBV7-9 with TRBJ2-7; possibly TRBD1 for D (5 bases). The CDR3 covers 12 residues. Germline values: CDR1 SEHNR, CDR2 FQNEAQ (reference sequence). In nucleotides, the CDR3 is TGTTCCAGCAGCTTAGGACACAACGAGCAGTACTTC. Translating it yields CSSSLGHNEQYF.

As concerns this clone: Different DNA sequences within this sample yield the same CDR3. The chain uses TRBV4-1 and TRBJ2-7; 8 bases align to TRBD2. The V gene's germline CDR1 is MGHRA and CDR2 YSYEKL. The trim removed 4 bases at V and 4 bases at J, leaving 9 bases unmatched. The CDR3 loop spans 15 amino acids. The CDR3 bases are TGCGCCAGCAGCCCCACCGGGACTAGGGGTTACGAGCAGTACTTC. This sequence encodes CASSPTGTRGYEQYF.

The rearrangement uses TRBV7-2 and TRBJ1-1; D ambiguous. The CDR3 has 15 residues. Germline V gene data show CDR1 as SGHTA and CDR2 as FQGNSA. Trimming stripped 0 bases from V and 1 base from J, with 9 bases between. CDR3 nucleotide sequence: TGTGCCAGCAGCTTAGCGTTGGGAGGGAACACTGAAGCTTTCTTT. It encodes CASSLALGGNTEAFF.

Concerning this clone itself: Other DNA sequences in the same sample also yield this CDR3. The chain joins TRBV5-1 to TRBJ2-5; no firm D call. Trimming cost V 0 bases and J 4 bases, with 4 bases left between them. Germline CDR1 and CDR2: SGHRS and YFSETQ. The CDR3 loop spans 12 amino acids. The CDR3: CASSLGAETQYF. In nucleotides, the CDR3 is TGCGCCAGCAGCTTGGGGGCAGAGACCCAGTACTTC.

This clone appeared a single time. This sequence joins TRBV2 and TRBJ2-3, with TRBD2 as a possible D gene (6 bases). V was cut by 8 bases and J by 2 bases, with 11 bases left in between. The CDR3 covers 13 residues. CDR1 SNHLY and CDR2 FYNNEI come from the germline V gene. CDR3 sequence reads: CASFREITDTQYF. CDR3 nucleotide sequence: TGTGCCAGCTTTCGGGAGATCACAGATACGCAGTATTTT.

The V call is TRBV2, the J call TRBJ1-1; 8 positions agree with TRBD1. The CDR3 runs 14 residues. V shed 7 bases and J 3 bases; nucleotides not matched to a gene: 7. Germline-derived CDR1 and CDR2 are SNHLY and FYNNEI. The CDR3 bases are TGTGCCAGCACACCTTTGACAGGGGACACTGAAGCTTTCTTT. Translation gives CASTPLTGDTEAFF.

This clone appeared a few times. The chain employs TRBV7-6 and TRBJ1-5, with D possibly TRBD1 on 5 matching bases. Germline lookup yields CDR1 SGHVS and CDR2 FNYEAQ. The CDR3 sequence is 14 residues long. V lost 5 bases and J lost 2, with 10 bases in between. This chain's CDR3 is CASSADRGNQPQHF. Here the CDR3 DNA reads TGTGCCAGCAGCGCAGACAGAGGCAATCAGCCCCAGCATTTT.

This clone occurred once. The chain has TRBV6-1 and TRBJ1-4; D unresolved. V was cut by 8 bases and J by 2 bases, with 12 bases left in between. This CDR3 has 14 residues. Germline V gene lookup returns CDR1 MNHNS and CDR2 SASEGT. The CDR3 region is CASQRWGTNEKLFF. The CDR3 region has the DNA TGTGCCAGCCAGCGGTGGGGTACTAATGAAAAACTGTTTTTT.

In its sample, this clone was seen once. The chain uses TRBV7-8 and TRBJ2-3; 11 bases match TRBD2. The germline V gene has CDR1 SGHVS and CDR2 FQNEAQ. The CDR3 has 16 residues. J was trimmed by 2 bases and V by 2 bases; bases with no gene match: 3. DNA for the CDR3: TGTGCCAGCAGCTTACTAGCGGGAGGCCCCACAGATACGCAGTATTTT. Translated: CASSLLAGGPTDTQYF. Full variable domain (rest looked up from reference TRBV7-8 and TRBJ2-3): GAGVSQSPRYKVAKRGQDVALRCDPISGHVSLFWYQQALGQGPEFLTYFQNEAQLDKSGLPSDRFFAERPEGSVSTLKIQRTQQEDSAVYLCASSLLAGGPTDTQYFGPGTRLTVL.

The count of this clone is one. The germline gene is not matched at one end of the junction; a read error may be the cause. The J gene is TRBJ2-6, the V gene TRBV28; TRBD1 is a possible D gene (5 bases). CDR1 and CDR2 (germline): MDHEN, SYDVKM. The CDR3 has 17 residues. As DNA, the CDR3 is TGTGCCAGCAGTTTAACGTCAGGGTTGTCTGGGGCCAACGGCCTGACTTTC. Translated, it gives CASSLTSGLSGANGLTF. The variable domain in full, with the rest retrieved from reference TRBV28 and TRBJ2-6, is DVKVTQSSRYLVKRTGEKVFLECVQDMDHENMFWYRQDPGLGLRLIYFSYDVKMKEKGDIPEGYSVSREKKERFSLILESASTNQTSMYLCASSLTSGLSGANGLTFGAGSRLTVL.

V and J are TRBV2 and TRBJ2-4; D might be TRBD1 (5 bases). V lost 7 bases, J lost 6 bases, and 7 bases lay in between. Germline CDR1 and CDR2: SNHLY and FYNNEI. CDR3 size: 11 residues. CDR3 sequence: CASTGPNIQYF. CDR3 DNA: TGTGCCAGCACAGGGCCAAACATTCAGTACTTC.

The rearrangement links TRBV28 to TRBJ1-3; no reliable D call. V dropped 6 bases and J dropped 5 bases, with 14 bases sitting between them. This CDR3 is 14 amino acids long. Per the germline V gene, CDR1 is MDHEN and CDR2 is SYDVKM. The CDR3 protein is CASSPAGGRNTIYF. The CDR3 nucleotides read TGTGCCAGCAGCCCCGCCGGCGGGAGAAACACCATATATTTT.

In regard to this clone: A read error may account for a junction end that differs from germline. The chain carries TRBV30 and TRBJ2-7; 8 bases fit TRBD2. CDR1 is GTSNPN and CDR2 is SVGIG in the germline V gene (reference sequence). The CDR3 has 15 amino acids. The CDR3 DNA reads as TGTGCCTGGAGTGGTCGGGCGGGAGGACACTACGGGCAGTACTTC. Translating it yields CAWSGRAGGHYGQYF.

This chain joins TRBV10-3 and TRBJ2-7; D unresolved. Germline V gives CDR1 ENHRY, CDR2 SYGVKD. This CDR3 is built from 17 residues. The V end was cut by 2 bases, the J end by 6 bases, with 23 bases between. The DNA for the CDR3 is TGTGCCATCAGTGAGGCGGCGGCCGCCTCGCCCCTCCGCGAGCAGTACTTC. Encoded protein: CAISEAAAASPLREQYF.

The J gene is TRBJ2-3, the V gene TRBV5-5; TRBD2 matches at 8 bases. Germline V gene data show CDR1 as SGHKS and CDR2 as YYEKEE (reference sequence). Losses at the gene ends were 6 bases for V and 2 bases for J; bases not matched to a gene: 11. This CDR3 comprises 16 residues. The chain's CDR3 is CASISRVSGITDTQYF. Written as DNA, the CDR3 is TGTGCCAGCATATCCCGGGTTAGCGGGATCACAGATACGCAGTATTTT.

The V and J genes are TRBV27 and TRBJ2-3, with no clear D. V lost 5 bases, J lost 0 bases, and 3 bases lay in between. Germline values: CDR1 MNHEY, CDR2 SMNVEV (reference sequence). This CDR3 is built from 12 residues. CDR3 in DNA: TGTGCCAGCAGTCTCAGCACAGATACGCAGTATTTT. Its translation: CASSLSTDTQYF.

This rearrangement joins TRBV29-1 to TRBJ2-7; 7 bases map to TRBD2. Looked up from germline, CDR1 is SQVTM and CDR2 is ANQGSEA. Germline trimming cut 6 bases from V and 0 bases from J; bases unmatched to any gene: 8. The CDR3 is 14 residues long. In DNA form, the CDR3 reads TGCAGCGTGGAGACTAGCTTCAGCTCCTACGAGCAGTACTTC. Encoded protein: CSVETSFSSYEQYF.

The V and J genes are TRBV14 and TRBJ1-2; D is unresolved. Germline V CDR1 and CDR2: SGHDN, FVKESK. The V and J ends lost 0 bases and 4 bases respectively, with 12 bases between them. CDR3 length: 15 amino acids. CDR3 nucleotides: TGTGCCAGCAGCCAAGATATAGGCGGTGCCTATGGCTACACCTTC. This encodes CASSQDIGGAYGYTF.

This clone was detected a few times. The chain uses TRBV15 and TRBJ2-7, with D perhaps matching TRBD2 (6 bases). V lost 1 base to trimming and J lost 0 bases, with 13 bases between them. The CDR3 consists of 16 residues. CDR1 is LNHNV and CDR2 is YYDKDF in the germline V gene (reference sequence). The CDR3 coding sequence is TGTGCCACCAGCAGAGGTGGGGGGACTCGCTCCTACGAGCAGTACTTC. Its protein product is CATSRGGGTRSYEQYF. Combining the CDR3 with reference TRBV15 and TRBJ2-7 gives the whole variable domain DAMVIQNPRYQVTQFGKPVTLSCSQTLNHNVMYWYQQKSSQAPKLLFHYYDKDFNNEADTPDNFQSRRPNTSFCFLDIRSPGLGDTAMYLCATSRGGGTRSYEQYFGPGTRLTVT.

This chain links TRBV5-1 with TRBJ2-1; TRBD2 aligns across 15 bases. Germline V gene sequence: CDR1 SGHRS, CDR2 YFSETQ. V lost 4 bases and J lost 4; bases outside the gene matches: 12. The CDR3 sequence is 19 residues long. The CDR3 sequence is CASSPGLAGGILEYNEQFF. The CDR3 coding sequence is TGCGCCAGCAGCCCCGGACTAGCGGGAGGGATCCTGGAGTACAATGAGCAGTTCTTC.

The chain combines TRBV4-1 with TRBJ1-1, with D unclear. This CDR3 comprises 14 residues. V was pared by 1 base and J by 0 bases, with 6 bases between. Germline V gene sequence: CDR1 MGHRA, CDR2 YSYEKL. CDR3 region: CASSQGSLNTEAFF. In DNA form, the CDR3 reads TGCGCCAGCAGCCAAGGTAGCCTGAACACTGAAGCTTTCTTT.

This chain uses TRBV30 with TRBJ2-1, with 10 bases matching TRBD2. There are 16 residues in the CDR3. The V and J ends lost 6 bases and 2 bases, in that order; junction bases with no gene match: 10. Looked up from germline, CDR1 is GTSNPN and CDR2 is SVGIG (reference sequence). CDR3 nucleotides: TGTGCCTGCCCTAGCGGGAGTAAGGCTGCCTACAATGAGCAGTTCTTC. This codes for CACPSGSKAAYNEQFF.

V is TRBV5-1 and J is TRBJ2-3, with unresolved D. The length of the CDR3 is 19 residues. The germline V gene has CDR1 SGHRS and CDR2 YFSETQ. V lost 0 bases, J lost 4 bases, and 24 bases lay in between. CDR3 in DNA: TGCGCCAGCAGCTTGGTTGGTCATCCGGCTCGGAGCGATGCAGATACGCAGTATTTT. Translated: CASSLVGHPARSDADTQYF. Full variable domain (remainder filled in from reference TRBV5-1 and TRBJ2-3): KAGVTQTPRYLIKTRGQQVTLSCSPISGHRSVSWYQQTPGQGLQFLFEYFSETQRNKGNFPGRFSGRQFSNSRSEMNVSTLELGDSALYLCASSLVGHPARSDADTQYFGPGTRLTVL.

The chain combines TRBV4-3 with TRBJ2-3; 7 bases match TRBD2. Trimming cost V 1 base and J 1 base; bases outside gene matches: 5. This CDR3 is 16 amino acids long. CDR1 and CDR2 (germline): LGHNA, YSLEER. DNA for the CDR3: TGCGCCAGCAGCCAAGCTGGAACTAGCGGCACAGATACGCAGTATTTT. Its translation: CASSQAGTSGTDTQYF.

The chain recombines TRBV16 with TRBJ1-1, with D perhaps TRBD1 (5 bases). The CDR3 runs to 13 residues. Germline CDR1 KGHSY, CDR2 FQNENV. The ends were cut back, 2 bases at V and 5 bases at J, with 9 bases in the middle. The CDR3 coding sequence is TGTGCCAGCAGCCAACAGGGAACGACTGAAGCTTTCTTT. Translating gives CASSQQGTTEAFF.

CDR3 nucleotide sequence: TGTGCCAGCAGAGCGACTAGCTCCTATAATTCACCCCTCCACTTT. Translating it yields CASRATSSYNSPLHF. V usage is TRBV2 and J usage is TRBJ1-6; D is unclear. Trimming stripped 6 bases from V and 0 bases from J, with 9 bases between. CDR3 length: 15 amino acids. Germline loops: CDR1 SNHLY, CDR2 FYNNEI.

The chain employs TRBV18 and TRBJ1-5; TRBD1 is a possible D gene (6 bases). Trimming shortened V by 4 bases and J by 8 bases, and 12 bases separated the two germline ends. There are 13 residues in the CDR3. The V gene's germline CDR1 is KGHSH and CDR2 LQKENI. Written as DNA, the CDR3 is TGTGCCAGCTCACTTGACAGGAGTAAGCCCCAGCATTTT. Protein product: CASSLDRSKPQHF.

The genes are TRBV7-8 and TRBJ1-4, with D uncertain. V lost 4 bases to trimming and J lost 0 bases, with 18 bases between them. CDR1 is SGHVS, CDR2 FQNEAQ, per germline. The CDR3 is 18 amino acids. DNA of the CDR3: TGTGCCAGCAGCTCAGAGAGACTCGGACTGGCAACTAATGAAAAACTGTTTTTT. Translating gives CASSSERLGLATNEKLFF.

This clone was seen only once. The rearrangement uses TRBV7-6 and TRBJ2-7, with 7 bases fitting TRBD1. CDR1 and CDR2 from the germline V gene are SGHVS and FNYEAQ. The CDR3 has 15 amino acids. Unmatched junction bases numbered 5, after V lost 2 bases and J lost 1 base. The CDR3 sequence is CASSLRDRASYEQYF. The CDR3 nucleotides read TGTGCCAGCAGCTTACGAGACAGGGCGTCCTACGAGCAGTACTTC.